This T cell receptor beta chain was sequenced for a study of graft-versus-host responses after intestinal transplantation. The CDR3 runs to 15 residues. Germline values: CDR1 SNHLY, CDR2 FYNNEI. The junction had 8 bases not matched to a gene; V was cut back by 4 bases and J by 5 bases. Repertoires were generated with immunoSEQ multiplex PCR, while TCRdb's copy carries only in-frame clones and drops some. Of some 82,000 clones in the sample, around nine tenths were seen once. A word on this clone: Its antigen is unidentified.

V usage is TRBV2 and J usage is TRBJ2-5; TRBD2 aligns across 9 bases. This receptor was taken from a human donor who was the organ donor for an intestinal transplant. The sequencing used unstimulated CD8+ T cells sorted from spleen or lymph node cells, collected before transplant. As DNA, the CDR3 is TGTGCCAGCAGTGCCGCGGGGGGGCCTGGGGAGACCCAGTACTTC. It is translated as CASSAAGGPGETQYF.